This T cell receptor (beta chain) is from a study of blood T cells in healthy people across ages. V lost 5 bases, J lost 4 bases, and 6 bases stayed unmatched. CDR3 size: 14 residues. Germline-derived CDR1 and CDR2 are LNHNV and YYDKDF (reference sequence). Then a second PCR, running roughly 7 to 11 cycles, was carried out with a sample-barcoded 5' primer and a J-beta primer mix. Sequencing of every sample gave 3 million or more CDR3-containing paired-end reads. TCRdb reprocessed the 5' RACE reads via MiXCR and lists one record per CDR3 protein. This table holds about 290,000 distinct CDR3 sequences, around 27% found once. Total RNA, at least 6 micrograms per sample, was extracted from PBMCs.

Sequencing used blood. The chain couples TRBV15 to TRBJ1-2, with TRBD1 identical over 8 bases. The origin of this receptor is a woman in her 70s in good health. CDR3 protein: CATSPGQALYGYTF. In DNA form, the CDR3 reads TGTGCCACCAGCCCGGGACAGGCACTCTATGGCTACACCTTC.